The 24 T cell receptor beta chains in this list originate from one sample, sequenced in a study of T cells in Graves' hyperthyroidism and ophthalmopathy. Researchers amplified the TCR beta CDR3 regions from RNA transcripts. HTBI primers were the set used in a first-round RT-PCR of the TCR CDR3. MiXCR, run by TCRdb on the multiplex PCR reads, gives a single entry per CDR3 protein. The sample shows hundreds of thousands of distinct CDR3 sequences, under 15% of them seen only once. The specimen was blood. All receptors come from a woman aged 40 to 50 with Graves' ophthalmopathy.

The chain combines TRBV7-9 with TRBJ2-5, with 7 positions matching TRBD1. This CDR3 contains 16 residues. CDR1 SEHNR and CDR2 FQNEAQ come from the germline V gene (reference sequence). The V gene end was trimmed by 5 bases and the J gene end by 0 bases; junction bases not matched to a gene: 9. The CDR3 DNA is TGTGCCAGCAGCCCGACCGGGACAGCGTACCAAGAGACCCAGTACTTC. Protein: CASSPTGTAYQETQYF.

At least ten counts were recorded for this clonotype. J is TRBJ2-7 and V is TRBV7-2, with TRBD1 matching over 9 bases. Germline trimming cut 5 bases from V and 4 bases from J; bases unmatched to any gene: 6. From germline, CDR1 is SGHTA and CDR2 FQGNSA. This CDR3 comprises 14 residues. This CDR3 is CASSPGQGTYEQYF. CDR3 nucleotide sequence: TGTGCCAGCAGCCCAGGACAGGGGACGTACGAGCAGTACTTC.

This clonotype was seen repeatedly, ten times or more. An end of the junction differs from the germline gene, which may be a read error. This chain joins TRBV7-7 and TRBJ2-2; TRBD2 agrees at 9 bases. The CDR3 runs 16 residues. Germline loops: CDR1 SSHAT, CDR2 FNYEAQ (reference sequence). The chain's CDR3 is CASKLSAGGNTGELFF. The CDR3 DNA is TGTGCTAGCAAACTTTCAGCGGGAGGTAACACCGGGGAGCTGTTTTTT. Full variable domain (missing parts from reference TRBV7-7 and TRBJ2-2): GAGVSQSPRYKVTKRGQDVTLRCDPISSHATLYWYQQALGQGPEFLTYFNYEAQPDKSGLPSDRFSAERPEGSISTLTIQRTEQRDSAMYRCASKLSAGGNTGELFFGEGSRLTVL.

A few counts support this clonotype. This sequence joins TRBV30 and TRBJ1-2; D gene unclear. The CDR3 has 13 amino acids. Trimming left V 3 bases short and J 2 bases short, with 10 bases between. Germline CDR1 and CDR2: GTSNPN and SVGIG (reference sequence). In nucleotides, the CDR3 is TGTGCCTGGAGGCAACCGGTGAACTATGGCTACACCTTC. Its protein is CAWRQPVNYGYTF. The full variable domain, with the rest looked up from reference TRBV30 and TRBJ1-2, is SQTIHQWPATLVQPVGSPLSLECTVEGTSNPNLYWYRQAAGRGLQLLFYSVGIGQISSEVPQNLSASRPQDRQFILSSKKLLLSDSGFYLCAWRQPVNYGYTFGSGTRLTVV.

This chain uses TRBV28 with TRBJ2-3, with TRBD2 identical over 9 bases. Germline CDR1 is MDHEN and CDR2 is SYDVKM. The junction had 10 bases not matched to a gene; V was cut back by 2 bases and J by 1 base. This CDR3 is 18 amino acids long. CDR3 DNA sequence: TGTGCCAGCAGTTTAAAGTTAGCTAGCGGGGCGCGCACAGATACGCAGTATTTT. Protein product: CASSLKLASGARTDTQYF.

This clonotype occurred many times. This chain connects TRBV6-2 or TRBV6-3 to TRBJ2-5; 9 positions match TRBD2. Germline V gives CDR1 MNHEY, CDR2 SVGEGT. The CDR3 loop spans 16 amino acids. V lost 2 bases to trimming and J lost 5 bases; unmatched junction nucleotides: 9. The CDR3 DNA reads TGTGCCAGCAGTTACCTGTCTAGCGGGGTGTTCGAGACCCAGTACTTC. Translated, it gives CASSYLSSGVFETQYF.

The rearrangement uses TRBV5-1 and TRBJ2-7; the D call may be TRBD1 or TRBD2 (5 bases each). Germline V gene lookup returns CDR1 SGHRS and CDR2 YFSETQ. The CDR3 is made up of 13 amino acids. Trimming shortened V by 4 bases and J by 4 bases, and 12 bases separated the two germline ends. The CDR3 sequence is CASSNRDGYEQYF. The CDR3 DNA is TGCGCCAGCAGCAACCGGGACGGGTACGAGCAGTACTTC.

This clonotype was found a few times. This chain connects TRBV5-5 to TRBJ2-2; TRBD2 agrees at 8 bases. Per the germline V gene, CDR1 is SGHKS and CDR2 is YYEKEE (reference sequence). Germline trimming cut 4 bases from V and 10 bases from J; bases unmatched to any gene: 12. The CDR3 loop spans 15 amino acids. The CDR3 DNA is TGTGCCAGCAGCCCCGGCTCAGCGGGAGTCCAGGAGCTGTTTTTT. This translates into CASSPGSAGVQELFF.

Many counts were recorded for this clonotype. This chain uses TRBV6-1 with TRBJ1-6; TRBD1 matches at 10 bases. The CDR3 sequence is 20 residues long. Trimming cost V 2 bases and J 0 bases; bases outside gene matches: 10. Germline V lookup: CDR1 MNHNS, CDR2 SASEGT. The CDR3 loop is CASSESTGGRVSSYNSPLHF. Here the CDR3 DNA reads TGTGCCAGCAGTGAATCGACAGGGGGCAGAGTGAGCTCCTATAATTCACCCCTCCACTTT.

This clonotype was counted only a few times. For the CDR3, the DNA is TGTGCCACCAGAGGGACAGGGGCAGATACGCAGTATTTT. Translating gives CATRGTGADTQYF. The chain links TRBV24-1 to TRBJ2-3; 10 bases align to TRBD1. The CDR3 length is 13 residues. CDR1 KGHDR and CDR2 SFDVKD come from the germline V gene. V dropped 7 bases and J dropped 4; count of bases not matched to a gene: 1.

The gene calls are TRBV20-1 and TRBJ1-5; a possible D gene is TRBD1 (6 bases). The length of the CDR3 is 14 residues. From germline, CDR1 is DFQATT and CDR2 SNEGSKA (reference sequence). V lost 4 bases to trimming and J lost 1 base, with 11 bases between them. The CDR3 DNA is TGCAGTGCTACCCAGGGGCTCAGCAATCAGCCCCAGCATTTT. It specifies CSATQGLSNQPQHF.

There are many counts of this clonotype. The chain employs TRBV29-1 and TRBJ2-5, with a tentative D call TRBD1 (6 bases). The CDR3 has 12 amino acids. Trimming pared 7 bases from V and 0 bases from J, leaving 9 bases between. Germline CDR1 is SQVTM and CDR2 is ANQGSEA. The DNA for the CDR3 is TGCAGCGCCGCAGGGGACCAAGAGACCCAGTACTTC. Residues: CSAAGDQETQYF.

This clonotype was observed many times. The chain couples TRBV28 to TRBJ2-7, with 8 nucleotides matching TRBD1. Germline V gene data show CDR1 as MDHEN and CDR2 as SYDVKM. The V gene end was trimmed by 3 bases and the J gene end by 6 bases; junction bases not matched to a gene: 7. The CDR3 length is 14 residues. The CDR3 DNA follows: TGTGCCAGCAGTTTTGACAGGGGTTTACGCGAGCAGTACTTC. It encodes CASSFDRGLREQYF. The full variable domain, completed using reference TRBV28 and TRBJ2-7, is DVKVTQSSRYLVKRTGEKVFLECVQDMDHENMFWYRQDPGLGLRLIYFSYDVKMKEKGDIPEGYSVSREKKERFSLILESASTNQTSMYLCASSFDRGLREQYFGPGTRLTVT.

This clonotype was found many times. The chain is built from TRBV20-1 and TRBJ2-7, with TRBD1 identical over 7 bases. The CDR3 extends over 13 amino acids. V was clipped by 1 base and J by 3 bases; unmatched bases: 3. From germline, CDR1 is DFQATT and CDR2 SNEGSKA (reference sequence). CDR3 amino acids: CSARAYRGYEQYF. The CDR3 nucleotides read TGCAGTGCTAGAGCGTACAGGGGCTACGAGCAGTACTTC.

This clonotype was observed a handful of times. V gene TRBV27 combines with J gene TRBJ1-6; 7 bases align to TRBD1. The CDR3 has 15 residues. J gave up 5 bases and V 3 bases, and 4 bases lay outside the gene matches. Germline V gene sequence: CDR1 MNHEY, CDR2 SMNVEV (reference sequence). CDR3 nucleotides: TGTGCCAGCAGTTTGAGTACAGGGGATAATTCACCCCTCCACTTT. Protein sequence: CASSLSTGDNSPLHF.

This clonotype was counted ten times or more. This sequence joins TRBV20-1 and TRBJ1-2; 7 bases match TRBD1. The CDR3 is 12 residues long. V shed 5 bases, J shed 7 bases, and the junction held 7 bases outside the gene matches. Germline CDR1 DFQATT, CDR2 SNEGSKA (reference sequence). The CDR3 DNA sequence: TGCAGTGCTGAGGACAGGAATTTTGGCTACACCTTC. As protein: CSAEDRNFGYTF.

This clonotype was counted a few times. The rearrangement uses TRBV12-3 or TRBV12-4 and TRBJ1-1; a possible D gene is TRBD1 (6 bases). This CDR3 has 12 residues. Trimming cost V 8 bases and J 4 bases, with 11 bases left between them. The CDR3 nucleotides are TGTGCCAGCCAGCAGGGGCTCACTGAAGCTTTCTTT. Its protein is CASQQGLTEAFF.

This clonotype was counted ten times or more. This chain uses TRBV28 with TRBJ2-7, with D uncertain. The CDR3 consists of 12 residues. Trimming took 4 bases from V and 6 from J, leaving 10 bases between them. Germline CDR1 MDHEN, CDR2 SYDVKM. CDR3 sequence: CASSSEGVEQYF. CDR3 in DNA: TGTGCCAGCAGTTCTGAAGGCGTCGAGCAGTACTTC. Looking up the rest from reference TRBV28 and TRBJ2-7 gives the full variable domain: DVKVTQSSRYLVKRTGEKVFLECVQDMDHENMFWYRQDPGLGLRLIYFSYDVKMKEKGDIPEGYSVSREKKERFSLILESASTNQTSMYLCASSSEGVEQYFGPGTRLTVT.

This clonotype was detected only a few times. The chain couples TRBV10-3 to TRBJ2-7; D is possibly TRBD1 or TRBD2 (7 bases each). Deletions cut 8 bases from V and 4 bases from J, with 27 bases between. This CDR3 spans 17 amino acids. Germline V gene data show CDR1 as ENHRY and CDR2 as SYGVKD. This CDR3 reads CAIGWDSSGTKGYEQYF. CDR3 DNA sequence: TGTGCCATCGGTTGGGACAGCTCCGGGACTAAAGGATACGAGCAGTACTTC.

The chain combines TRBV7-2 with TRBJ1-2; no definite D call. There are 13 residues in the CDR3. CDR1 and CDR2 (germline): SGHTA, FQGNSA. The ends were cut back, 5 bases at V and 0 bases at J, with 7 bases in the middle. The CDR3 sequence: CASSTATNYGYTF. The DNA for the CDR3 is TGTGCCAGCAGCACCGCTACTAACTATGGCTACACCTTC.

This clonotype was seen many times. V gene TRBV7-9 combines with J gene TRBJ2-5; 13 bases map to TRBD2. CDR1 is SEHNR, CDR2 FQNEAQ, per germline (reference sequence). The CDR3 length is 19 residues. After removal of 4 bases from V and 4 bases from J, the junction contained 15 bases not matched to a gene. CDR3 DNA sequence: TGTGCCAGCAGCTCCTGGGGACTAGCGGGACAACGTGGGGGAGAGACCCAGTACTTC. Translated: CASSSWGLAGQRGGETQYF.

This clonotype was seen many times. In nucleotides, the CDR3 is TGTGCCAGCAGCGACCAACTAGCGGGAGCGGTGGAGACCCAGTACTTC. Amino acid sequence: CASSDQLAGAVETQYF. The chain has TRBV2 and TRBJ2-5; 11 bases fit TRBD2. Germline CDR1 and CDR2: SNHLY and FYNNEI. V gave up 6 bases and J gave up 5 bases; unmatched junction bases: 11. CDR3 length: 16 residues.

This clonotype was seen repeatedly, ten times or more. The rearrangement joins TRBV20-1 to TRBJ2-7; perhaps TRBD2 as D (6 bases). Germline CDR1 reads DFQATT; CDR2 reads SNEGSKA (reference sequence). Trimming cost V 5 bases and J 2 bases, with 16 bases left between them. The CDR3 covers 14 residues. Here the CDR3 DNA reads TGCAGTGCTCCTTTAGGAGGGGCGACCTACGAGCAGTACTTC. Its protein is CSAPLGGATYEQYF.

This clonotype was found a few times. The CDR3: CSAPYRAEQYF. DNA of the CDR3: TGCAGTGCCCCTTACCGAGCCGAGCAGTACTTC. This rearrangement joins TRBV20-1 to TRBJ2-7; unclear D gene. V was shortened by 6 bases and J by 6 bases, with 12 bases between the two germline ends. CDR1 DFQATT and CDR2 SNEGSKA come from the germline V gene (reference sequence). There are 11 residues in the CDR3.